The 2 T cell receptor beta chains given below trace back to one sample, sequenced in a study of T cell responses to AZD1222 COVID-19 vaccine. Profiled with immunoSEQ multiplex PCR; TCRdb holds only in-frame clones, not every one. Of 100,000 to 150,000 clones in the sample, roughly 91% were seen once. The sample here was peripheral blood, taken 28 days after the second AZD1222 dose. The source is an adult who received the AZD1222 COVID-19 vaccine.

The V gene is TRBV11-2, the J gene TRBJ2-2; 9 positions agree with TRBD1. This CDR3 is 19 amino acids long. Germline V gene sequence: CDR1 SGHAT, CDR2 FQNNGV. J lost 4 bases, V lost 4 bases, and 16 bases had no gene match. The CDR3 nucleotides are TGTGCCAGCAGCTGGTACAGGGGGCGAATAAGTCGGGGCACCGGGGAGCTGTTTTTT. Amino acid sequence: CASSWYRGRISRGTGELFF.

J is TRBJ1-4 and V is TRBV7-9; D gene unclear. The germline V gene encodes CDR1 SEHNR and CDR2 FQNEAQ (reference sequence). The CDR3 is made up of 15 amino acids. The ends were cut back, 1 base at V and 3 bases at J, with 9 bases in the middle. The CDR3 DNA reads TGTGCCAGCAGCTTAGGGAGGGCCTCTAATGAAAAACTGTTTTTT. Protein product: CASSLGRASNEKLFF.